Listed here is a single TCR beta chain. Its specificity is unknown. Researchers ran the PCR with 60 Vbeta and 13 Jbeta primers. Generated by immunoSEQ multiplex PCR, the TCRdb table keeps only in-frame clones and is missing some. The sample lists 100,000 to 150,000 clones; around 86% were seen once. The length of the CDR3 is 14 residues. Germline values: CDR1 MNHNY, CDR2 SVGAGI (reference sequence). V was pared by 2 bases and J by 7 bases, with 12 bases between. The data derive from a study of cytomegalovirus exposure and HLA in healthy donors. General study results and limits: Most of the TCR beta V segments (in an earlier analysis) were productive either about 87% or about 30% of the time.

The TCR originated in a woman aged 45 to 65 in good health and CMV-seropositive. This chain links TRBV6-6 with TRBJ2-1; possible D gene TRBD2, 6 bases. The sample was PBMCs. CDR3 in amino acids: CASSYGDSPNEQFF. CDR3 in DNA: TGTGCCAGCAGTTACGGGGACTCGCCAAATGAGCAGTTCTTC.